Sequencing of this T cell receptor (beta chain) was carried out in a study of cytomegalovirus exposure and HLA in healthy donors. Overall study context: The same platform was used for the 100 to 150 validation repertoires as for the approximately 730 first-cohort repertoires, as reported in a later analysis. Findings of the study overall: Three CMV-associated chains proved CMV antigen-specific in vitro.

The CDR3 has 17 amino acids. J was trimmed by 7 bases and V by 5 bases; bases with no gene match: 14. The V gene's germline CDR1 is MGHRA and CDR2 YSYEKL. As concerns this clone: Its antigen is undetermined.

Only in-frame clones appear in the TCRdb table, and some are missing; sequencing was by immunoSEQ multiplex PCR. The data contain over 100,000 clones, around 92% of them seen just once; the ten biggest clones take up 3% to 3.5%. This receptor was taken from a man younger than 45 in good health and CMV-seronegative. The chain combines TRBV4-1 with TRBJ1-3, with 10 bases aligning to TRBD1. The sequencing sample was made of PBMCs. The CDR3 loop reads CASSLATGGTLANTIYF. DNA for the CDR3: TGCGCCAGCAGCTTAGCGACAGGGGGCACATTGGCGAACACCATATATTTT.